The 17 T cell receptor beta chains below were found in one sample sequenced in a study of Tregs in tolerant kidney transplant recipients. Repertoires were generated with immunoSEQ multiplex PCR, while TCRdb's copy carries only in-frame clones and drops some. The data show 60,000 to 70,000 clones, just under 95% seen once. The material was CD8+ T cells from blood, obtained before the transplant. Receptor source: a human donor who received a combined kidney and bone marrow transplant.

V is TRBV2 and J is TRBJ1-6, with TRBD1 identical over 8 bases. After removal of 5 bases from V and 10 bases from J, the junction contained 16 bases not matched to a gene. The CDR3 is made up of 17 amino acids. CDR1 is SNHLY, CDR2 FYNNEI, per germline. In DNA form, the CDR3 reads TGTGCCAGCAGTTACGGGCGGACAGGGACCATAGGGTCACCCCTCCACTTT. Residues: CASSYGRTGTIGSPLHF.

The genes are TRBV28 and TRBJ2-4; 9 positions agree with TRBD2. Germline V CDR1 and CDR2: MDHEN, SYDVKM. Trimming at V came to 2 bases and at J to 6 bases, leaving 8 bases not matched to a gene. This CDR3 contains 16 residues. CDR3 loop: CASSLQSRGRGNIQYF. In nucleotides, the CDR3 is TGTGCCAGCAGTTTACAATCCCGCGGGAGGGGAAACATTCAGTACTTC.

The V gene is TRBV5-1, the J gene TRBJ2-1, with 8 bases fitting TRBD1. Germline V gene sequence: CDR1 SGHRS, CDR2 YFSETQ. The CDR3 runs 16 residues. Trimming cost V 4 bases and J 0 bases; bases outside gene matches: 6. The CDR3 bases are TGCGCCAGCAGCGAAGGGACAGGCCTCTCCTACAATGAGCAGTTCTTC. Translated: CASSEGTGLSYNEQFF.

The chain uses TRBV2 and TRBJ2-1; tentative D call: TRBD2 (6 bases). Germline V gene data show CDR1 as SNHLY and CDR2 as FYNNEI. The CDR3 has 13 amino acids. Trimming pared 8 bases from V and 3 bases from J, leaving 11 bases between. Here the CDR3 DNA reads TGTGCCAGCCCACTGGAGGGCTACAATGAGCAGTTCTTC. This gives the protein CASPLEGYNEQFF.

The chain links TRBV4-1 to TRBJ2-5; a weak D match, TRBD1 (6 bases). This CDR3 spans 13 amino acids. CDR1 is MGHRA, CDR2 YSYEKL, per germline. Trimming shortened V by 4 bases and J by 2 bases, and 8 bases separated the two germline ends. Here the CDR3 reads CASSRGGQETQYF. For the CDR3, the DNA is TGCGCCAGCAGCCGAGGGGGACAAGAGACCCAGTACTTC.

This CDR3 reads CASSESGGNEQFF. CDR3 sequence (DNA): TGTGCCAGCAGCGAGTCCGGGGGCAATGAGCAGTTCTTC. The gene calls are TRBV9 and TRBJ2-1; a weak D match, TRBD2 (6 bases). This CDR3 contains 13 residues. Per the germline V gene, CDR1 is SGDLS and CDR2 is YYNGEE. V was pared by 3 bases and J by 6 bases, with 10 bases between.

V usage is TRBV4-1 and J usage is TRBJ2-7; 9 nucleotides match TRBD1. Germline CDR1 is MGHRA and CDR2 is YSYEKL. The CDR3 is made up of 15 amino acids. The V and J ends lost 5 bases and 7 bases, in that order; junction bases with no gene match: 12. The DNA for the CDR3 is TGCGCCAGCAGCATTCGACAGGGGGACCCAATAGAGCAGTACTTC. Amino acid sequence: CASSIRQGDPIEQYF.

V usage is TRBV7-9 and J usage is TRBJ1-3, with D perhaps TRBD1 (6 bases). Trimming took off 4 bases at V and 2 bases at J, with 15 bases between the two ends. Germline CDR1 and CDR2: SEHNR and FQNEAQ (reference sequence). CDR3 length: 16 amino acids. CDR3 DNA sequence: TGTGCCAGCAGCTCAACCGGGACAACTACTGGAAACACCATATATTTT. Amino acid sequence: CASSSTGTTTGNTIYF.

The gene calls are TRBV9 and TRBJ2-1, with a weak D call TRBD2 (6 bases). The CDR3 length is 14 residues. V gave up 4 bases and J gave up 3 bases, with 11 bases separating them. CDR1 and CDR2 from the germline V gene are SGDLS and YYNGEE. The CDR3 nucleotides read TGTGCCAGCAGCTCAATCGGGGGCTACAATGAGCAGTTCTTC. Translated: CASSSIGGYNEQFF.

This chain links TRBV11-1 with TRBJ2-7; unclear D gene. Looked up from germline, CDR1 is SGHAT and CDR2 is FQDESV (reference sequence). The length of the CDR3 is 12 residues. V lost 5 bases to trimming and J lost 4 bases, with 9 bases between them. The CDR3 spells CASSNIKYEQYF. The CDR3 DNA reads TGTGCCAGCAGCAACATTAAATACGAGCAGTACTTC.

The V and J genes are TRBV4-1 and TRBJ2-3; 10 nucleotides match TRBD2. V was clipped by 4 bases and J by 4 bases; unmatched bases: 8. The germline V gene has CDR1 MGHRA and CDR2 YSYEKL. The CDR3 is made up of 16 amino acids. The CDR3 loop is CASSPWLAGDADTQYF. Here the CDR3 DNA reads TGCGCCAGCAGCCCTTGGCTAGCGGGAGACGCAGATACGCAGTATTTT.

The chain joins TRBV9 to TRBJ2-3; TRBD2 matches at 11 bases. Trimming cost V 5 bases and J 5 bases; bases outside gene matches: 4. The germline CDR1 and CDR2 sequences are SGDLS and YYNGEE. The CDR3 spans 14 residues. The CDR3, as DNA: TGTGCCAGCAGTACTACTAGCGGGAGAGATACGCAGTATTTT. The encoded protein is CASSTTSGRDTQYF.

V usage is TRBV2 and J usage is TRBJ1-4; 8 positions agree with TRBD1. Germline-derived CDR1 and CDR2 are SNHLY and FYNNEI. With V trimmed by 5 bases and J by 0 bases, 8 bases remained unmatched. The CDR3 spans 17 residues. CDR3 DNA: TGTGCCAGCAGTCTGGACAGGGAAAGCGCAACTAATGAAAAACTGTTTTTT. Protein sequence: CASSLDRESATNEKLFF.

The genes are TRBV9 and TRBJ1-1; D possibly corresponds to TRBD1 (6 bases). CDR1 is SGDLS, CDR2 YYNGEE, per germline. V lost 4 bases, J lost 8 bases, and 18 bases lay in between. CDR3 length: 14 amino acids. DNA for the CDR3: TGTGCCAGCAGCCCCAGGGGCGATGGGTCGGAAGCTTTCTTT. The encoded protein is CASSPRGDGSEAFF.

This sequence joins TRBV27 and TRBJ1-5; 7 bases are shared with TRBD1. The CDR3 consists of 13 residues. Germline assignment: CDR1 MNHEY and CDR2 SMNVEV (reference sequence). With V trimmed by 5 bases and J by 11 bases, 9 bases remained unmatched. CDR3 coding DNA: TGTGCCAGCAGTCTCGTCACACAGGGGACCCAGCATTTT. Protein sequence: CASSLVTQGTQHF.

The table lists this clone with a count of one. The V gene is TRBV7-8, the J gene TRBJ2-7, with D uncertain. The V end lost 2 bases, the J end lost 6 bases, and 5 bases lay between the germline ends. CDR1 and CDR2 (germline): SGHVS, FQNEAQ. The CDR3 consists of 11 residues. CDR3: CASSLTSEQYF. The CDR3 region has the DNA TGTGCCAGCAGCTTAACCAGCGAGCAGTACTTC.

The chain joins TRBV19 to TRBJ2-7; the match to TRBD2 covers 8 bases. CDR3 length equals 15 residues. The germline CDR1 and CDR2 sequences are LNHDA and SQIVND (reference sequence). The V segment lost 8 bases and the J segment 0 bases; nucleotides outside the gene matches: 9. The CDR3 sequence is CASSQAGDFSYEQYF. CDR3 bases: TGTGCCAGTTCCCAAGCGGGGGATTTCTCCTACGAGCAGTACTTC.